The clone carrying this T cell receptor beta chain was observed many times. Its target is not known. The PBMCs had their origin in 7.5 to 10 ml of fresh peripheral blood. The data derive from a study of Graves' ophthalmopathy and Graves' hyperthyroidism. Turning to the study itself: Untreated patients at initial diagnosis provided peripheral blood.

The CDR3 runs 12 residues. J was trimmed by 6 bases and V by 4 bases; bases with no gene match: 0. The germline CDR1 and CDR2 sequences are SGHTA and FQGNSA. Study observations and caveats: Among expanded thyroid clonotypes above 0.001 frequency, most also occurred in blood. Ophthalmopathy progression prediction by the model yielded a sensitivity of 55% to 71% and a specificity of approximately 72%.

Amplification from RNA transcripts yielded the TCR beta CDR3 regions. First-round RT-PCR used HTBI primers; second-round multiplex PCR followed. MiXCR was run by TCRdb on the multiplex PCR reads, yielding one entry per CDR3 protein. The sample holds around 670,000 distinct CDR3 sequences, 40% seen once. The origin of this receptor is an adult man with Graves' ophthalmopathy. The specimen was peripheral blood. The chain combines TRBV7-2 with TRBJ2-3, with 8 positions matching TRBD2. The CDR3 coding sequence is TGTGCCAGCAGCTCGGGGGGGGATACGCAGTATTTT. Its translation: CASSSGGDTQYF.